What follows is one T cell receptor beta chain and its context. The antigen remains undetermined. Trimming removed 7 bases at V and 7 bases at J, with 17 bases between. The CDR3 loop spans 14 amino acids. Germline V lookup: CDR1 SNHLY, CDR2 FYNNEI. The data were obtained in a study of response to subunit inactivated influenza vaccine. Overall study findings and caveats: It was the authors' suggestion that each seasonal influenza vaccination recruits few new T cells.

TCRdb passed the RT-PCR reads through MiXCR, listing each CDR3 protein once. The profile covers around 520,000 distinct CDR3 sequences, with over 9.5% appearing a single time and approximately 10% taken by the ten largest. The clonotype originates from a man in his fifties who received an inactivated influenza vaccine. This chain connects TRBV2 to TRBJ2-1, with D perhaps assigned TRBD1 or TRBD2 (5 bases each). Sequencing used PBMCs from blood, obtained on the day of vaccination. The CDR3, as DNA: TGTGCCAGCACCGGGACCACAGCAGGGAATGAGCAGTTCTTC. Amino acids: CASTGTTAGNEQFF.